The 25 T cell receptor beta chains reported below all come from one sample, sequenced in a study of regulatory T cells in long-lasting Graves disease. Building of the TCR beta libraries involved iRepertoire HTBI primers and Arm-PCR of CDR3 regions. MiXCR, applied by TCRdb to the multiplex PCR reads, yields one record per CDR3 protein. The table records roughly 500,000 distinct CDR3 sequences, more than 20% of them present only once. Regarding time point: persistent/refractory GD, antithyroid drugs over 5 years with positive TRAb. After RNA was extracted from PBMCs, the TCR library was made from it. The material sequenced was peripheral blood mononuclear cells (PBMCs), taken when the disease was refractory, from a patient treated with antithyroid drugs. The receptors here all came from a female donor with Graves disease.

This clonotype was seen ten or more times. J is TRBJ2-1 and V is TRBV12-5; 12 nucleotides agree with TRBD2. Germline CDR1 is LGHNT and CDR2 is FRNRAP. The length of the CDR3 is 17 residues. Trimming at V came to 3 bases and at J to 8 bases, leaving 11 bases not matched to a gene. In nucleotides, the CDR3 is TGTGCTAGTGGTTTCGCTCCGACTAGCGGGAGAGAGGATGAGCAGTTCTTC. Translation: CASGFAPTSGREDEQFF.

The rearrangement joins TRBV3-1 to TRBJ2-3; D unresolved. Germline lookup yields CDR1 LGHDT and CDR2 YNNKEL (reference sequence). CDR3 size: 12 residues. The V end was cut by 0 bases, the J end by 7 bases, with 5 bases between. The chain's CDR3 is CASSQDWNTQYF. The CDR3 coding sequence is TGTGCCAGCAGCCAAGACTGGAATACGCAGTATTTT.

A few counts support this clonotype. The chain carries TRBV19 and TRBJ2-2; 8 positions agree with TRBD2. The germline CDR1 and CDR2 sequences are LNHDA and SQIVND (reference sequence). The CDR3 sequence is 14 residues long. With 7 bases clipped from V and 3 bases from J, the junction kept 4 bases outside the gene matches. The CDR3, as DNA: TGTGCCAGTAACCCAGCGGGAGACACCGGGGAGCTGTTTTTT. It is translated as CASNPAGDTGELFF. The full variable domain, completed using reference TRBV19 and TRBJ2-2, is DGGITQSPKYLFRKEGQNVTLSCEQNLNHDAMYWYRQDPGQGLRLIYYSQIVNDFQKGDIAEGYSVSREKKESFPLTVTSAQKNPTAFYLCASNPAGDTGELFFGEGSRLTVL.

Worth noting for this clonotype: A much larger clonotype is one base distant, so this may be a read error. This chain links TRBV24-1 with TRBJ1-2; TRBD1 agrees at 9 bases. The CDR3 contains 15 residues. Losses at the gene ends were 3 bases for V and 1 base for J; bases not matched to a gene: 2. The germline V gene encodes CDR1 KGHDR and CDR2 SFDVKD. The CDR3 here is CATSDLGQGNYGYTF. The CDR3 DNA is TGTGCCACCAGTGATCTGGGACAGGGTAACTATGGCTACACCTTC.

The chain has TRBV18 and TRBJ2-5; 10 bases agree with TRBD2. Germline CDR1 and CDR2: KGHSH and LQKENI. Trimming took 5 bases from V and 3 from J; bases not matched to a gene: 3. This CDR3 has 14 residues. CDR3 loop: CASSRTSGKETQYF. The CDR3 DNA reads TGTGCCAGCTCAAGGACTAGCGGAAAAGAGACCCAGTACTTC.

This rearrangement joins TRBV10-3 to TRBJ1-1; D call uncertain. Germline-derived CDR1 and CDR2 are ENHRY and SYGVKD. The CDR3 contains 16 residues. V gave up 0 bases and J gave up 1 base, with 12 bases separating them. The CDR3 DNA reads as TGTGCCATCAGTGAGTCAAGGCAACTAGAGAACACTGAAGCTTTCTTT. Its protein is CAISESRQLENTEAFF.

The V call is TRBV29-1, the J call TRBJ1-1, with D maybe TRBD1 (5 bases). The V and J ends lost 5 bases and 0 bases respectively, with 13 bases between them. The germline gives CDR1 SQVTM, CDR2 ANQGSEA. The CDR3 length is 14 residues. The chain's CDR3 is CSVKGTAMNTEAFF. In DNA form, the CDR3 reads TGCAGCGTTAAGGGGACGGCGATGAACACTGAAGCTTTCTTT.

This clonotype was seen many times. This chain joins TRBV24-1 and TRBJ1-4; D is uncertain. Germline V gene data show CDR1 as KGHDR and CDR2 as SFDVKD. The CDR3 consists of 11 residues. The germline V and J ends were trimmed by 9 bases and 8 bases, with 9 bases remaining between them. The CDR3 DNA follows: TGTGCCACCGGGCTTTACGAAAAACTGTTTTTT. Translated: CATGLYEKLFF.

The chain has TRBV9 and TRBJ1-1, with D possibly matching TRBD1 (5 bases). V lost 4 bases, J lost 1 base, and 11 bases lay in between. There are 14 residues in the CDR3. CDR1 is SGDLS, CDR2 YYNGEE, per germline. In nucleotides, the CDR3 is TGTGCCAGCAGCCCTCCTACAGGGAACACTGAAGCTTTCTTT. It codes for CASSPPTGNTEAFF.

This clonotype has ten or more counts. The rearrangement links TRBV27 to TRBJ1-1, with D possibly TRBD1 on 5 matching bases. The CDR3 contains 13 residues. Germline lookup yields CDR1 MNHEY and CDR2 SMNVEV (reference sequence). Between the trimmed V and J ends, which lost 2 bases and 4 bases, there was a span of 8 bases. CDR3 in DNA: TGTGCCAGCAGTTTAGGACATGCCACTGAAGCTTTCTTT. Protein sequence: CASSLGHATEAFF.

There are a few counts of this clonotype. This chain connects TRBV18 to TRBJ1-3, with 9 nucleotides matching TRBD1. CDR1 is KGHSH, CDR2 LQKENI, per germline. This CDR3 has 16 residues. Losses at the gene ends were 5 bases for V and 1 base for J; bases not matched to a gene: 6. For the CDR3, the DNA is TGTGCCAGCTCAGCCGGGACAGGGCCTTCTGGAAACACCATATATTTT. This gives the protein CASSAGTGPSGNTIYF.

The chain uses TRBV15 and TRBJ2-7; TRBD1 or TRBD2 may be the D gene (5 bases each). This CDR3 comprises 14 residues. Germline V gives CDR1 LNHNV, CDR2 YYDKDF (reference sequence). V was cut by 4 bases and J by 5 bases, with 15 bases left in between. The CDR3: CATSTSQGVNEQYF. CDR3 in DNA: TGTGCCACCAGCACTTCCCAGGGAGTAAACGAGCAGTACTTC.

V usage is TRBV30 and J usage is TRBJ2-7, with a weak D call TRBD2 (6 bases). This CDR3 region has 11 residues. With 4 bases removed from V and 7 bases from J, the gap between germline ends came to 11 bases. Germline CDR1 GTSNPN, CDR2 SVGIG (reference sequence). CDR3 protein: CAWMGGLEQYF. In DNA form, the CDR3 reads TGTGCCTGGATGGGTGGACTAGAGCAGTACTTC.

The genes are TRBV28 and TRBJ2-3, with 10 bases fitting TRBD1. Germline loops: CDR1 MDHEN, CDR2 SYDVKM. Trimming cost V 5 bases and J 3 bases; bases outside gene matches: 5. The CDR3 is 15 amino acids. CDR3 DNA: TGTGCCAGCAGTGACAGGGGGCGATCGACAGATACGCAGTATTTT. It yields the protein CASSDRGRSTDTQYF.

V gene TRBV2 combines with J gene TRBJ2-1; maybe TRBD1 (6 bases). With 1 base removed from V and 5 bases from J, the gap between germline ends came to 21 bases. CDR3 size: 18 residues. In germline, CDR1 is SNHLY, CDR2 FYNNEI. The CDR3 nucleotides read TGTGCCAGCAGTGAAGACTCCCGTCCAGGGGCGCAGAACAATGAGCAGTTCTTC. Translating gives CASSEDSRPGAQNNEQFF. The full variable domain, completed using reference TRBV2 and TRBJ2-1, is EPEVTQTPSHQVTQMGQEVILRCVPISNHLYFYWYRQILGQKVEFLVSFYNNEISEKSEIFDDQFSVERPDGSNFTLKIRSTKLEDSAMYFCASSEDSRPGAQNNEQFFGPGTRLTVL.

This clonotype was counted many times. The CDR3 DNA is TGTGCCAGCAGTTACGGCAGGGCCCAAGAGACCCAGTACTTC. Its protein is CASSYGRAQETQYF. V usage is TRBV6-5 and J usage is TRBJ2-5, with D perhaps matching TRBD1 (5 bases). Trimming took 2 bases from V and 1 from J, leaving 8 bases between them. Germline values: CDR1 MNHEY, CDR2 SVGAGI. CDR3 size: 14 residues.

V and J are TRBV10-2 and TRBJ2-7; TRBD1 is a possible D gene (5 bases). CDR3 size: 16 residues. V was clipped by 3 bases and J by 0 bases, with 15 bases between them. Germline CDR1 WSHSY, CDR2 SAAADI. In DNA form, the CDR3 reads TGCGCCAGCAGTGACCCCGACAGCCACAGCTCCTACGAGCAGTACTTC. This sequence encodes CASSDPDSHSSYEQYF.

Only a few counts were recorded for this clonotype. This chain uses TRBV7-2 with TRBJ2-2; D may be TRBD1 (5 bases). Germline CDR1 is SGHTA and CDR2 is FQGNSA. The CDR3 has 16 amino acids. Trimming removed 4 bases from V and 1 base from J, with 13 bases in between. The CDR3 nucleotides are TGTGCCAGCAGCTGGGGCCCAATCGAGAACACCGGGGAGCTGTTTTTT. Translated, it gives CASSWGPIENTGELFF.

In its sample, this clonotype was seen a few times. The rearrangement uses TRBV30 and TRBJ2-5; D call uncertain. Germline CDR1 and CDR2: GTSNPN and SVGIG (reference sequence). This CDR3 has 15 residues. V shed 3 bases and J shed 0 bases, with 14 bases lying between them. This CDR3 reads CAWSQLQYYQETQYF. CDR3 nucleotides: TGTGCCTGGAGCCAACTTCAGTACTACCAAGAGACCCAGTACTTC.

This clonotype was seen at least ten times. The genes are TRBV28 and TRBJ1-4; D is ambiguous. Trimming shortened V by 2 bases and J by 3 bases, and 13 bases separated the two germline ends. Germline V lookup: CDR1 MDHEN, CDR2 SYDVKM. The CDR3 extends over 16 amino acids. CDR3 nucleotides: TGTGCCAGCAGTTTAAGGACGGTAATAGCTAATGAAAAACTGTTTTTT. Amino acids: CASSLRTVIANEKLFF.

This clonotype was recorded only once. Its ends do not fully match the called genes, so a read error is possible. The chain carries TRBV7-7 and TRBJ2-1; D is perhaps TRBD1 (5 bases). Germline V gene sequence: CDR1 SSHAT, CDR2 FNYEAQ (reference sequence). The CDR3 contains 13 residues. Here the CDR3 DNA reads TGTGCTAGCAGCCCAGGTGGGGCTAGTGAGCAGTTCTTC. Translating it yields CASSPGGASEQFF.

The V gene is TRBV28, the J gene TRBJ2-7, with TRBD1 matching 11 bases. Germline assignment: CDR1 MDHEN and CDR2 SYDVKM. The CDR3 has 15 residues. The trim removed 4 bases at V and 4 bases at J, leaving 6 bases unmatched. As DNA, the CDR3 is TGTGCCAGCAGTTCCGGACAGGGGGCGGTTTACGAGCAGTACTTC. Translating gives CASSSGQGAVYEQYF.

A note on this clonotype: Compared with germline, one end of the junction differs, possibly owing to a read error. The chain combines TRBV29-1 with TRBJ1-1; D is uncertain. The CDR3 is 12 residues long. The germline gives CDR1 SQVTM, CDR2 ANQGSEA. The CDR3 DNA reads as TGCAGCGCTGAAGTCTCTAGCGACGAAGCTTTCTTT. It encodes CSAEVSSDEAFF.

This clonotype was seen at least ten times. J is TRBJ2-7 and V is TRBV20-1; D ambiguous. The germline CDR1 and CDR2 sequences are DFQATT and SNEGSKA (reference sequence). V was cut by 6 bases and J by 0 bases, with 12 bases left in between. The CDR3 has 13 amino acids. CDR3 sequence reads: CSALVDNSYEQYF. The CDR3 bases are TGCAGTGCCTTAGTCGACAACTCCTACGAGCAGTACTTC.

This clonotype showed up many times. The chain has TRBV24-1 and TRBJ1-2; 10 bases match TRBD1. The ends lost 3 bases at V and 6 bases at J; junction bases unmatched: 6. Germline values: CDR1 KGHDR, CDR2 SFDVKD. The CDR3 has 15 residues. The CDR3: CATSDGPGQGNGYTF. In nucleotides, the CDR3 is TGTGCCACCAGTGATGGACCGGGACAGGGGAATGGCTACACCTTC.